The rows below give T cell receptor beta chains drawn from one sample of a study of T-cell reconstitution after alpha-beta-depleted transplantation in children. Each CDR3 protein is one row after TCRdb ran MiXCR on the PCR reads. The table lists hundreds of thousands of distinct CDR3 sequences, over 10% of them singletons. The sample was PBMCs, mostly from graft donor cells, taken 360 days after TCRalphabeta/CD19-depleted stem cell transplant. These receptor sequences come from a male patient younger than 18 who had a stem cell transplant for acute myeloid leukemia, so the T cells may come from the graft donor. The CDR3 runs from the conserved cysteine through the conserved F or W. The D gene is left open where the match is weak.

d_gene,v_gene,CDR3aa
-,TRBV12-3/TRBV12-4,CASSLAQGDEQFF
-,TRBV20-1,CSASKGVYEQYF
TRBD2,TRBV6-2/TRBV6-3,CASTRTTSGGPYNEQFF
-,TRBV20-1,CSARTGLRGDIQYF
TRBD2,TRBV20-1,CSATRVTSEITDTQYF
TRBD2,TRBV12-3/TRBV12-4,CASSLGVAGALHNEQFF
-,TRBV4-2,CASSQEVQSGELFF
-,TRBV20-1,CSAFWLQPTDTQYF
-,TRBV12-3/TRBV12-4,CASSLRAGELFF
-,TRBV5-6,CASSLVVDGSRETQYF
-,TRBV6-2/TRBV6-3,CASSYRALEQYF
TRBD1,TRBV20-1,CSAMDRGRFNSPLHF
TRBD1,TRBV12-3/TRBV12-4,CASSHMAGGWDTQYF
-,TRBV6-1,CASTQGLLGEQYF
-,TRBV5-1,CASSPRAQGQSYEQYF
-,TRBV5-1,CASSLAREAFF
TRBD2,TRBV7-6,CASSSGLAGDSSYNEQFF
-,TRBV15,CATSRGPGLGPQETQYF
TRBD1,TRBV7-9,CASSLDDRAEQYF
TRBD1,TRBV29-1,CSVGQGLVNTGELFF
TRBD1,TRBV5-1,CASSTTGDKNIQYF
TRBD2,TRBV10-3,CAISGEGTQETQYF
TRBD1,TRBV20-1,CSARVYRGFYEQYF
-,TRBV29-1,CSVPGFTDTQYF
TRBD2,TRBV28,CASSLTSGKPQPHNEQFF
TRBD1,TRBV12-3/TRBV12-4,CASSLTGDNSPLHF
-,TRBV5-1,CASSPGTLLGELFF
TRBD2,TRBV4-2,CASSQVASGRLGETQYF
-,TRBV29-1,CSVEEPGRGNTEAFF
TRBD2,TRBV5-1,CASSLDDLAVRQETQYF
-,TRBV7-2,CASSNRDSSYNEQFF
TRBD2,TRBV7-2,CASSLARREVPHEQYF
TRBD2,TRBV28,CASGLLAGPVETQYF
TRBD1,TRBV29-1,CSVEVRGRGANVLTF
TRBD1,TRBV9,CASSVATGQGTTYNEQFF
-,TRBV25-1,CASSEGARVSMNTEAFF
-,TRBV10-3,CAISDRDGFYEQYF
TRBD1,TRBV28,CASSFLRGLETQYF
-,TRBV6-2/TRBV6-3,CASCGLSDEQYF
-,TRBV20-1,CSARDGGQNTGELFF
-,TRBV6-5,CASSWGEGFHNEQFF
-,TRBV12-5,CASSEDHYNEQFF
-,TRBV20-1,CSAPDNAGTRYTDTQYF